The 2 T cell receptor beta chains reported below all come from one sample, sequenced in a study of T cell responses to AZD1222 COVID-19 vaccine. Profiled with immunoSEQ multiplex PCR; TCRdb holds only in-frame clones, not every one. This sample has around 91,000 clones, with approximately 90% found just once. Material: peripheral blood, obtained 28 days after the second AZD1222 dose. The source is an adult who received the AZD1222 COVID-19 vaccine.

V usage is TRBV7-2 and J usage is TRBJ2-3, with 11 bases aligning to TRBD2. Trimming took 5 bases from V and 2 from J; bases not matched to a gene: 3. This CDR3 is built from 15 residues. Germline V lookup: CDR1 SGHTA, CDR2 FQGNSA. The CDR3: CASSGLAGTTDTQYF. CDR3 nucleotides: TGTGCCAGCAGCGGACTAGCGGGTACCACAGATACGCAGTATTTT.

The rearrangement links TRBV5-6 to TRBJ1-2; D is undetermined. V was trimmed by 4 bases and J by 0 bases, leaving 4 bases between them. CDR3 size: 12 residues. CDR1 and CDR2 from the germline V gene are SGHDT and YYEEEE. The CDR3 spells CASSPANYGYTF. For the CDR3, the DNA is TGTGCCAGCAGCCCGGCTAACTATGGCTACACCTTC.